The 26 T cell receptor beta chains given below trace back to one sample, sequenced in a study of T cell clonotyping in hematopoietic cell transplantation. Measured with immunoSEQ multiplex PCR; TCRdb has only the in-frame clones, and not every one. The sample shows 5,000 to 6,500 clones, roughly 90% of them seen only once. The material sequenced was peripheral blood mononuclear cells, taken 180 days after allogeneic stem cell transplant. The source is a female patient aged 45-65 years who had an allogeneic stem cell transplant from an unrelated donor, so the T cells may come from the graft donor. Some clones in this sample may be carry-over from other donors' samples.

The V gene is TRBV19, the J gene TRBJ2-7, with D perhaps matching TRBD1 (6 bases). V lost 4 bases and J lost 7, with 14 bases in between. There are 13 residues in the CDR3. CDR1 and CDR2 (germline): LNHDA, SQIVND (reference sequence). The CDR3 loop is CASSKIQGDEQYF. The CDR3 region has the DNA TGTGCCAGTAGTAAAATACAGGGAGATGAGCAGTACTTC. Supplemented by reference TRBV19 and TRBJ2-7, the full variable domain reads DGGITQSPKYLFRKEGQNVTLSCEQNLNHDAMYWYRQDPGQGLRLIYYSQIVNDFQKGDIAEGYSVSREKKESFPLTVTSAQKNPTAFYLCASSKIQGDEQYFGPGTRLTVT.

The chain combines TRBV7-9 with TRBJ1-5; a possible D gene is TRBD1 (6 bases). V shed 5 bases and J shed 3 bases, with 14 bases lying between them. Germline CDR1 and CDR2: SEHNR and FQNEAQ (reference sequence). The CDR3 has 15 amino acids. CDR3 in DNA: TGTGCCAGCAGCCCGTCGCGGGACACCAATCAGCCCCAGCATTTT. As protein: CASSPSRDTNQPQHF.

This clone has a single count. The V and J genes are TRBV5-1 and TRBJ2-7; D is unresolved. Germline V gene sequence: CDR1 SGHRS, CDR2 YFSETQ. This CDR3 spans 13 amino acids. Trimming took off 3 bases at V and 6 bases at J, with 13 bases between the two ends. In DNA form, the CDR3 reads TGCGCCAGCAGCTCCTACTCCGGTGGCGAGCAGTACTTC. It encodes CASSSYSGGEQYF. Combining the CDR3 with reference TRBV5-1 and TRBJ2-7 gives the whole variable domain KAGVTQTPRYLIKTRGQQVTLSCSPISGHRSVSWYQQTPGQGLQFLFEYFSETQRNKGNFPGRFSGRQFSNSRSEMNVSTLELGDSALYLCASSSYSGGEQYFGPGTRLTVT.

This rearrangement joins TRBV7-8 to TRBJ1-2; TRBD1 agrees at 10 bases. The CDR3 has 17 residues. CDR1 and CDR2 (germline): SGHVS, FQNEAQ. Losses at the gene ends were 1 base for V and 8 bases for J; bases not matched to a gene: 13. CDR3 in DNA: TGTGCCAGCAGCTTAGAGGTGAAGGGACAGGGGACAGGAGGCTACACCTTC. Residues: CASSLEVKGQGTGGYTF.

The chain joins TRBV6-6 to TRBJ2-7; possible D gene TRBD1, 6 bases. Germline loops: CDR1 MNHNY, CDR2 SVGAGI (reference sequence). Between the trimmed V and J ends, which lost 2 bases and 0 bases, there was a span of 14 bases. The CDR3 spans 16 residues. CDR3 bases: TGTGCCAGCAGTTACCCCAACGACAGGTTCTCCTACGAGCAGTACTTC. It encodes CASSYPNDRFSYEQYF.

This sequence joins TRBV2 and TRBJ1-4; 11 bases are shared with TRBD1. This CDR3 contains 15 residues. Germline assignment: CDR1 SNHLY and CDR2 FYNNEI. The junction had 4 bases not matched to a gene; V was cut back by 6 bases and J by 4 bases. CDR3 sequence: CASRTGTGGNEKLFF. In nucleotides, the CDR3 is TGTGCCAGCAGGACCGGGACAGGGGGTAATGAAAAACTGTTTTTT.

This sequence joins TRBV5-4 and TRBJ1-3; D is unclear. The CDR3 is 14 amino acids. The germline gives CDR1 SGHNT, CDR2 YYREEE (reference sequence). Trimming pared 0 bases from V and 4 bases from J, leaving 8 bases between. This CDR3 is CASSLAGRGNTIYF. The CDR3, as DNA: TGTGCCAGCAGCTTGGCGGGTCGGGGAAACACCATATATTTT. The full variable domain, its missing parts supplied by reference TRBV5-4 and TRBJ1-3, is ETGVTQSPTHLIKTRGQQVTLRCSSQSGHNTVSWYQQALGQGPQFIFQYYREEENGRGNFPPRFSGLQFPNYSSELNVNALELDDSALYLCASSLAGRGNTIYFGEGSWLTVV.

The chain joins TRBV9 to TRBJ2-1; TRBD1 matches 9 bases. The germline V gene encodes CDR1 SGDLS and CDR2 YYNGEE. CDR3 length: 15 amino acids. Unmatched junction bases numbered 6, after V lost 0 bases and J lost 8 bases. The CDR3: CASSVAGQGYDEQFF. For the CDR3, the DNA is TGTGCCAGCAGCGTAGCGGGACAGGGTTACGATGAGCAGTTCTTC.

The V gene is TRBV11-2, the J gene TRBJ2-3, with D perhaps TRBD2 (6 bases). The V gene lost 8 bases and the J gene lost 0 bases, with 6 bases spanning the gap. This CDR3 comprises 12 residues. Germline CDR1 is SGHAT and CDR2 is FQNNGV. CDR3 sequence: CASAGSTDTQYF. CDR3 nucleotides: TGTGCCAGCGCGGGGAGCACAGATACGCAGTATTTT.

This chain connects TRBV19 to TRBJ1-5; D not certain. Looked up from germline, CDR1 is LNHDA and CDR2 is SQIVND (reference sequence). Trimming left V 5 bases short and J 14 bases short, with 16 bases between. This CDR3 is 12 amino acids long. CDR3 protein: CASSYNREEKHF. CDR3 DNA sequence: TGTGCCAGTAGTTACAACCGGGAAGAAAAGCATTTT.

The chain uses TRBV6-6 and TRBJ2-3; D might be TRBD2 (6 bases). CDR1 is MNHNY, CDR2 SVGAGI, per germline (reference sequence). The V end lost 8 bases, the J end lost 0 bases, and 12 bases lay between the germline ends. The CDR3 sequence is 14 residues long. CDR3 amino acids: CASRLLASTDTQYF. CDR3 sequence (DNA): TGTGCCAGCCGACTACTAGCTAGCACAGATACGCAGTATTTT.

This chain joins TRBV6-5 and TRBJ2-1; TRBD2 matches at 15 bases. The germline CDR1 and CDR2 sequences are MNHEY and SVGAGI. This CDR3 is built from 15 residues. The junction had 3 bases not matched to a gene; V was cut back by 6 bases and J by 6 bases. The CDR3 region is CASRSGLAGGNEQFF. The CDR3 bases are TGTGCCAGCAGGTCGGGACTAGCGGGGGGCAATGAGCAGTTCTTC.

This chain connects TRBV29-1 to TRBJ1-2; TRBD1 agrees at 9 bases. Germline V lookup: CDR1 SQVTM, CDR2 ANQGSEA. This CDR3 contains 15 residues. V lost 4 bases to trimming and J lost 4 bases; unmatched junction nucleotides: 10. The CDR3 nucleotides read TGCAGCGTTGCACCGGGACAGGGAAGTTCCTATGGCTACACCTTC. Protein: CSVAPGQGSSYGYTF.

This chain joins TRBV27 and TRBJ2-1, with D tentatively TRBD2 (6 bases). V lost 5 bases and J 5 bases, leaving 22 bases between the germline ends. In germline, CDR1 is MNHEY, CDR2 SMNVEV (reference sequence). The CDR3 is 17 residues long. This chain's CDR3 is CASSPPRVGGRDNEQFF. The DNA for the CDR3 is TGTGCCAGCAGTCCTCCTCGGGTCGGAGGGCGGGACAATGAGCAGTTCTTC.

V usage is TRBV5-1 and J usage is TRBJ2-7; no reliable D call. The length of the CDR3 is 14 residues. Deletions cut 0 bases from V and 2 bases from J, with 9 bases between. Germline CDR1 and CDR2: SGHRS and YFSETQ. Here the CDR3 DNA reads TGCGCCAGCAGCTTGGCACTATCGACCTACGAGCAGTACTTC. This encodes CASSLALSTYEQYF.

This clone showed up just once. The J gene is TRBJ2-2, the V gene TRBV19, with D hard to call. V was pared by 1 base and J by 0 bases, with 6 bases between. Germline V gene sequence: CDR1 LNHDA, CDR2 SQIVND (reference sequence). The CDR3 covers 15 residues. DNA for the CDR3: TGTGCCAGTAGTATAGTTGGGTCGAACACCGGGGAGCTGTTTTTT. Its protein product is CASSIVGSNTGELFF.

The V call is TRBV7-8, the J call TRBJ2-7, with a possible D match to TRBD1 (5 bases). V was cut by 3 bases and J by 6 bases, with 9 bases left in between. Germline V CDR1 and CDR2: SGHVS, FQNEAQ. The CDR3 consists of 12 residues. The CDR3 nucleotides are TGTGCCAGCAGCTTCCGACAGCGCGAGCAGTACTTC. This encodes CASSFRQREQYF. The complete variable domain, with remaining parts taken from reference TRBV7-8 and TRBJ2-7, reads GAGVSQSPRYKVAKRGQDVALRCDPISGHVSLFWYQQALGQGPEFLTYFQNEAQLDKSGLPSDRFFAERPEGSVSTLKIQRTQQEDSAVYLCASSFRQREQYFGPGTRLTVT.

The CDR3 DNA reads TGCGCCAGCAGCGAGGGACAGGGGGCTTTGAACACTGAAGCTTTCTTT. Protein sequence: CASSEGQGALNTEAFF. V usage is TRBV4-1 and J usage is TRBJ1-1, with TRBD1 identical over 12 bases. From germline, CDR1 is MGHRA and CDR2 YSYEKL. V shed 5 bases and J 0 bases; nucleotides not matched to a gene: 4. This CDR3 spans 16 amino acids.

This clone was seen once. The genes are TRBV5-1 and TRBJ1-1; D call uncertain. CDR3 length: 15 amino acids. Germline-derived CDR1 and CDR2 are SGHRS and YFSETQ. V was shortened by 1 base and J by 0 bases, with 10 bases between the two germline ends. CDR3 DNA sequence: TGCGCCAGCAGCTTGTTTGAAGGGCTGAACACTGAAGCTTTCTTT. Translating it yields CASSLFEGLNTEAFF.

The chain couples TRBV5-1 to TRBJ1-2; 9 nucleotides agree with TRBD1. The CDR3 contains 19 residues. V lost 1 base and J lost 7; bases outside the gene matches: 20. Germline CDR1 reads SGHRS; CDR2 reads YFSETQ. The CDR3 sequence is CASSLIPPARRTGVGGYTF. CDR3 coding DNA: TGCGCCAGCAGCTTGATCCCCCCCGCCCGGAGGACAGGGGTCGGTGGCTACACCTTC.

CDR3 region: CASSVGLEEGTDTQYF. In DNA form, the CDR3 reads TGTGCCAGCAGCGTAGGTCTCGAGGAGGGCACAGATACGCAGTATTTT. The chain combines TRBV9 with TRBJ2-3, with a tentative D call TRBD2 (5 bases). Deletions cut 0 bases from V and 1 base from J, with 12 bases between. The V gene's germline CDR1 is SGDLS and CDR2 YYNGEE. The CDR3 has 16 amino acids.

Concerning this clone itself: At one of its ends the junction is not consistent with the germline gene, which may arise from a read error. The V gene is TRBV6-1, the J gene TRBJ2-3; 7 nucleotides match TRBD1. The germline CDR1 and CDR2 sequences are MNHNS and SASEGT. The CDR3 has 14 amino acids. The CDR3 loop is CASSEDRRTGTQYF. The CDR3 nucleotides read TGTGCCAGCAGTGAAGACAGGAGGACAGGTACGCAGTATTTT.

The rearrangement joins TRBV5-6 to TRBJ1-1; D call uncertain. The CDR3 has 11 amino acids. CDR1 SGHDT and CDR2 YYEEEE come from the germline V gene. Trimming took 0 bases from V and 4 from J, leaving 1 base between them. The CDR3, as DNA: TGTGCCAGCAGCTTGGGCACTGAAGCTTTCTTT. Translated: CASSLGTEAFF.

This clone was seen once. The chain carries TRBV11-2 and TRBJ1-2; D might be TRBD1 (6 bases). The germline CDR1 and CDR2 sequences are SGHAT and FQNNGV. There are 16 residues in the CDR3. V lost 5 bases and J lost 4, with 20 bases in between. CDR3 region: CASSPPEGGAIYGYTF. The CDR3 DNA follows: TGTGCCAGCAGCCCTCCGGAGGGGGGGGCAATCTATGGCTACACCTTC. The entire variable domain, with the rest obtained from reference TRBV11-2 and TRBJ1-2, is as follows: EAGVAQSPRYKIIEKRQSVAFWCNPISGHATLYWYQQILGQGPKLLIQFQNNGVVDDSQLPKDRFSAERLKGVDSTLKIQPAKLEDSAVYLCASSPPEGGAIYGYTFGSGTRLTVV.

This clone rates as large. The rearrangement uses TRBV4-1 and TRBJ1-2, with TRBD1 identical over 8 bases. Germline lookup yields CDR1 MGHRA and CDR2 YSYEKL. Trimming took 1 base from V and 3 from J; bases not matched to a gene: 4. This CDR3 is 15 amino acids long. The CDR3 protein is CASSQVLTGDYGYTF. In nucleotides, the CDR3 is TGCGCCAGCAGCCAAGTCTTGACAGGGGACTATGGCTACACCTTC.

The genes are TRBV4-1 and TRBJ1-5; D not resolved. Germline values: CDR1 MGHRA, CDR2 YSYEKL. Trimming stripped 0 bases from V and 3 bases from J, with 12 bases between. The CDR3 is 16 residues long. The CDR3 reads CASSQDMGKINQPQHF. The CDR3 DNA follows: TGCGCCAGCAGCCAAGATATGGGGAAAATCAATCAGCCCCAGCATTTT.